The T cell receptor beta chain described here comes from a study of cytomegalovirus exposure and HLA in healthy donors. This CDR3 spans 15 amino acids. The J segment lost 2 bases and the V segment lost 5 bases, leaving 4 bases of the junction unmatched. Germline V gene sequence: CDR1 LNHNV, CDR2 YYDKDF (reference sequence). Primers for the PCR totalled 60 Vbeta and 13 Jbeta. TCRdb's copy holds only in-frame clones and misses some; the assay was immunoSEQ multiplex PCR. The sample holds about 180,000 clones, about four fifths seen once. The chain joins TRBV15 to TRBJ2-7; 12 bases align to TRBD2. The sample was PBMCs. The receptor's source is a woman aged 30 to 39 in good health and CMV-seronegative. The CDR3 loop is CATSERLAGAYEQYF. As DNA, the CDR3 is TGTGCCACCAGCGAACGACTAGCGGGGGCCTACGAGCAGTACTTC.